Included here is one T cell receptor beta chain sequence, with context. What it binds is unknown. This sample is part of a study of post-analysis software for immune sequencing data. Overall study findings and caveats: There was significantly lower normalized Chao1 diversity in multiple sclerosis patients than in controls. Under the F measure, samples that were prepared in one batch clustered strongly together. When patients were compared with controls, 5 or 6 TRBV segments were more frequent, TRBV5-6, TRBV5-1 and TRBV20-1 among them.

The TCR beta cDNA libraries carried unique molecular identifiers. MiXCR, run by TCRdb on the PCR reads, gives a single entry per CDR3 protein. The table has hundreds of thousands of distinct CDR3 sequences, around 27% seen once; the top ten hold around 0.6%. This CDR3 comprises 12 residues. V shed 6 bases and J shed 10 bases, with 13 bases lying between them. The chain recombines TRBV12-3 or TRBV12-4 with TRBJ1-5; D is perhaps TRBD1 (5 bases). This sequence was found in a girl between 5 and 17 years old with multiple sclerosis. The sample taken for sequencing was blood. The CDR3 region is CASRPDISPQHF. CDR3 bases: TGTGCCAGCAGGCCGGACATTTCTCCCCAGCATTTT.